The rows below give T cell receptor beta chains drawn from one sample of a study of blood T cell repertoires in COVID-19. Method: immunoSEQ multiplex PCR; TCRdb's copy keeps in-frame clones and lacks some. The repertoire consists of some 60,000 clones, with 90% occurring once and the leading ten covering roughly 1.3%. Material for sequencing was peripheral blood. All receptors come from a man between 60 and 75 years old with acute or convalescent COVID-19. The CDR3 runs from the conserved cysteine through the conserved F or W. D genes are given only for firm matches. Clone size is given for some rows only: seen once, a few or many times, or a class if the clone is expanded.

V	J	size	D	DNA	CDR3
TRBV12-5	TRBJ1-6	NA	NA	TGTGCTAGTGGTCCGGCGGTATCCAATTCACCCCTCCACTTT	CASGPAVSNSPLHF
TRBV7-2	TRBJ2-7	NA	TRBD1	TGTGCCAGCAGCTTAATGCTAGGGACAGGTCGGTACGAGCAGTACTTC	CASSLMLGTGRYEQYF
TRBV6-5	TRBJ2-2	NA	NA	TGTGCCAGCAAAATGGGTATGGGCGAGACCGGGGAGCTGTTTTTT	CASKMGMGETGELFF
TRBV7-3	TRBJ2-1	NA	NA	TGTGCCAGCAGCCCCATTCGACGGGGCCAGGGGAATGAGCAGTTCTTC	CASSPIRRGQGNEQFF
TRBV6-5	TRBJ2-7	NA	NA	TGTGCCAGCAGTTACGGGTGGGGGCTTTCCTACGAGCAGTACTTC	CASSYGWGLSYEQYF
TRBV7-9	TRBJ1-6	NA	TRBD1	TGTGCCAGCAGCTTAGGCCCTAGACAGGGAAGAATTCAATCACCCCTCCACTTT	CASSLGPRQGRIQSPLHF
TRBV5-4	TRBJ2-7	NA	TRBD1	TGTGCCAGCAGCTCGACAGGGGTCTACGAGCAGTACTTC	CASSSTGVYEQYF
TRBV3-1/TRBV3-2	TRBJ1-1	NA	TRBD1	TGTGCCAGCAGCCAAAAAAGAACAGGGGTTACGAACACTGAAGCTTTCTTT	CASSQKRTGVTNTEAFF
TRBV2	TRBJ1-2	NA	TRBD1	TGTGCCAGCAGTTCAAGACAGGGGTATAACTATGGCTACACCTTC	CASSSRQGYNYGYTF
TRBV4-2	TRBJ2-3	NA	TRBD2	TGTGCCAGCAGCCAAGGGACTAGCGGGGCCTTAGATACGCAGTATTTT	CASSQGTSGALDTQYF
TRBV29-1	TRBJ2-7	NA	TRBD1	TGCAGCGTTGGACAGGGGAGCTACGAGCAGTACTTC	CSVGQGSYEQYF
TRBV19	TRBJ1-1	once	NA	TGTGCCAGTAGTATAGATAGGTCGGGGTCGGCTTTCTTT	CASSIDRSGSAFF
TRBV3-1/TRBV3-2	TRBJ1-2	NA	NA	TGTGCCAGCAGCCAAGCCGTGAGGGAGGGCTACACCTTC	CASSQAVREGYTF
TRBV18	TRBJ1-1	NA	TRBD1	TGTGCCAGCTCCTTAACAGGGGACGCTGAAGCTTTCTTT	CASSLTGDAEAFF
TRBV7-8	TRBJ2-1	NA	NA	TGTGCCAGCAGCTTGATCGGTGGGGCGGGAAATGAGCAGTTCTTC	CASSLIGGAGNEQFF
TRBV7-2	TRBJ1-5	NA	TRBD1	TGTGCCAGCAGCTCCGGGACAGCAAATCAGCCCCAGCATTTT	CASSSGTANQPQHF